Listed below are T cell receptor beta chains from one sample, sequenced in a study of CD8 T cells in Susac syndrome. TCRdb re-derived calls from the immunoSEQ multiplex PCR reads in MiXCR, one entry per CDR3 protein. Among approximately 150,000 distinct CDR3 sequences, approximately 94% were seen once, and the ten largest hold over 0.07%. Sequenced: CD4+ T cells from PBMCs. The receptors come from a human donor in good health. Each CDR3 is given with its conserved first and last residue. The order of the fields is J gene, D gene, V gene, clone size, CDR3 protein, CDR3 DNA. D genes are given only for firm matches. Only part of the rows carry a size: once, few, many, or a class if the clone is expanded.

TRBJ1-5	-	TRBV19	-	CASSPPGINQPQHF	TGTGCCAGTAGTCCCCCAGGTATTAATCAGCCCCAGCATTTT
TRBJ2-7	TRBD2	TRBV7-2	-	CASSRNTSDYEQYF	TGTGCCAGCAGCCGCAACACTAGCGACTACGAGCAGTACTTC
TRBJ2-7	-	TRBV28	-	CASTPEVGYEQYF	TGTGCCAGCACCCCGGAGGTCGGGTACGAGCAGTACTTC
TRBJ1-1	TRBD1	TRBV5-1	-	CASSFIGTGKYMNTEAFF	TGCGCCAGCAGCTTTATCGGGACAGGTAAATACATGAACACTGAAGCTTTCTTT
TRBJ1-4	TRBD1	TRBV5-4	-	CASSRDRGLSEKLFF	TGTGCCAGCAGTCGTGACAGGGGGCTTAGCGAAAAACTGTTTTTT
TRBJ2-3	-	TRBV3-1	-	CASSPGVYTDTQYF	TGTGCCAGCAGCCCCGGGGTCTACACAGATACGCAGTATTTT
TRBJ1-1	-	TRBV9	-	CASSVGGLMNTEAFF	TGTGCCAGCAGCGTAGGTGGGCTCATGAACACTGAAGCTTTCTTT
TRBJ1-5	-	TRBV4-1	-	CASSQELRGNQPQHF	TGCGCCAGCAGCCAAGAGCTCCGCGGCAATCAGCCCCAGCATTTT
TRBJ1-4	TRBD1	TRBV5-4	-	CASSRPGTGGAGEKLFF	TGTGCCAGCAGCCGACCTGGGACAGGGGGGGCGGGTGAAAAACTGTTTTTT
TRBJ2-1	-	TRBV3-1	-	CASSQGSKGRRSYNEQFF	TGTGCCAGCAGCCAAGGAAGTAAGGGCAGGCGCTCCTACAATGAGCAGTTCTTC
TRBJ2-7	TRBD2	TRBV4-2	-	CASSQGGRDYEQYF	TGTGCCAGCAGCCAAGGGGGGAGGGACTACGAGCAGTACTTC
TRBJ2-3	-	TRBV20-1	-	CSARVGARRTDTQYF	TGCAGTGCTAGAGTAGGGGCCAGGAGGACAGATACGCAGTATTTT
TRBJ2-7	-	TRBV6-2/TRBV6-3	-	CASSYSSGEQYF	TGTGCCAGCAGTTACTCGTCAGGGGAGCAGTACTTC
TRBJ2-7	-	TRBV19	-	CASNLSGGGSGQYF	TGTGCCAGTAATCTTTCAGGAGGCGGCTCCGGGCAGTACTTC
TRBJ2-7	-	TRBV30	-	CAGVTGTYEQYF	TGTGCCGGAGTGACTGGGACCTACGAGCAGTACTTC
TRBJ1-4	TRBD1	TRBV27	-	CASSYRTGGEKLFF	TGTGCCAGCAGCTACAGGACAGGGGGGGAAAAACTGTTTTTT
TRBJ1-3	-	TRBV12-3/TRBV12-4	-	CASSLVPSGNTIYF	TGTGCCAGCAGTTTAGTTCCCTCTGGAAACACCATATATTTT
TRBJ2-1	-	TRBV19	-	CASSIGPEQFF	TGTGCCAGTAGTATTGGCCCCGAGCAGTTCTTC
TRBJ1-1	-	TRBV12-3/TRBV12-4	once	CASSLSWLNTEAFF	TGTGCCAGCAGTTTAAGTTGGTTGAACACTGAAGCTTTCTTT
TRBJ2-5	-	TRBV18	-	CASSSTGREQETQYF	TGTGCCAGCTCATCCACAGGGAGGGAGCAAGAGACCCAGTACTTC
TRBJ2-3	TRBD1	TRBV6-6	-	CASRPGQSTDTQYF	TGTGCCAGCAGGCCGGGACAGTCCACAGATACGCAGTATTTT
TRBJ1-1	-	TRBV10-3	-	CAIKALDTEAFF	TGTGCCATCAAGGCGTTGGACACTGAAGCTTTCTTT
TRBJ2-3	TRBD2	TRBV20-1	-	CSARDGTSGSTDTQYF	TGCAGTGCTAGAGACGGGACTAGCGGGAGCACAGATACGCAGTATTTT
TRBJ2-7	-	TRBV2	-	CASTDGGGDYEQYF	TGTGCCAGCACTGACGGGGGTGGGGATTACGAGCAGTACTTC
TRBJ2-3	-	TRBV11-1	-	CASSKQGTDTQYF	TGTGCCAGCAGCAAACAGGGAACAGATACGCAGTATTTT
TRBJ2-3	-	TRBV9	-	CASSVGPGGTDTQYF	TGTGCCAGCAGCGTAGGGCCGGGCGGCACAGATACGCAGTATTTT